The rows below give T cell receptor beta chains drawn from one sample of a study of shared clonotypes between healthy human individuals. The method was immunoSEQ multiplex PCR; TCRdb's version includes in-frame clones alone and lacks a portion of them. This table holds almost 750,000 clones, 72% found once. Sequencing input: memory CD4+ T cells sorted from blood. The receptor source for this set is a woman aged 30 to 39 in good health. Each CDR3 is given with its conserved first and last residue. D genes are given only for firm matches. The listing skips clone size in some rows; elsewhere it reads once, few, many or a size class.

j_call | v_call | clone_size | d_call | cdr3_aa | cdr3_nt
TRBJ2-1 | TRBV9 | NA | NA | CASSPSYNEQFF | TGTGCCAGCAGCCCCTCCTACAATGAGCAGTTCTTC
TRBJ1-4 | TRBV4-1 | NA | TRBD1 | CASRYAGGPNEKLFF | TGCGCCAGCAGGTACGCAGGGGGACCTAATGAAAAACTGTTTTTT
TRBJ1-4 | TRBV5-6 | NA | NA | CASSPGVGEKLFF | TGTGCCAGCAGTCCCGGGGTTGGCGAAAAACTGTTTTTT
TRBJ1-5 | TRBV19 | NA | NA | CASSKTGQPQHF | TGTGCCAGTAGTAAAACAGGCCAGCCCCAGCATTTT
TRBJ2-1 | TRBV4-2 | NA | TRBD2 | CASSQDNGRIYNEQFF | TGTGCCAGCAGCCAAGATAACGGGAGGATATACAATGAGCAGTTCTTC
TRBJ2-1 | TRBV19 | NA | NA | CASMPATSYNEQFF | TGTGCCAGTATGCCAGCCACCTCCTACAATGAGCAGTTCTTC
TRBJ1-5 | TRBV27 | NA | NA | CASSLRYTGTNQPQHF | TGTGCCAGCAGTTTAAGATATACAGGGACGAATCAGCCCCAGCATTTT
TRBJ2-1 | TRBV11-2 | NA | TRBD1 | CASSPTGQLYNEQFF | TGTGCCAGCAGCCCAACGGGACAGCTTTACAATGAGCAGTTCTTC
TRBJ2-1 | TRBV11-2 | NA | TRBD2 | CASSLRTSTYNEQFF | TGTGCCAGCAGCTTAAGGACTAGCACGTACAATGAGCAGTTCTTC
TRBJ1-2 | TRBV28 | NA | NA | CASSTLRGAGYTF | TGTGCCAGCTCTACACTTAGGGGGGCTGGCTACACCTTC
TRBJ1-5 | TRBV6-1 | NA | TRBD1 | CASSGTGSDQPQHF | TGTGCCAGCAGTGGGACAGGGAGCGATCAGCCCCAGCATTTT
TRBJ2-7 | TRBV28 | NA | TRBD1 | CASLDRVISYEQYF | TGTGCCAGCCTAGACAGGGTAATATCCTACGAGCAGTACTTC
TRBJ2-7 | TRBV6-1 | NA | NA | CASRTGPNFYEQYF | TGTGCCAGCAGGACGGGACCGAATTTCTACGAGCAGTACTTC
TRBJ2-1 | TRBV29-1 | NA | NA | CSVRWDNEQFF | TGCAGCGTTCGTTGGGACAATGAGCAGTTCTTC
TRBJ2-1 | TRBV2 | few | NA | CASSEPARDWRDNEQFF | TGTGCCAGCAGTGAACCTGCCCGGGACTGGCGGGATAATGAGCAGTTCTTC
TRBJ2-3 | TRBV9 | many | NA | CASSVDLGISTDTQYF | TGTGCCAGCAGCGTAGACCTAGGAATTAGCACAGATACGCAGTATTTT
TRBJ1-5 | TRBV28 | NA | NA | CATEGGRNQPQHF | TGTGCCACCGAAGGGGGACGCAATCAGCCCCAGCATTTT
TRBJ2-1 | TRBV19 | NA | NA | CASSMRGSSNEQFF | TGTGCCAGTAGTATGAGGGGTAGCTCTAATGAGCAGTTCTTC
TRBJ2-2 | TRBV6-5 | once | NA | CATNLQGGELFF | TGTGCCACAAATCTTCAGGGGGGGGAGCTGTTTTTT
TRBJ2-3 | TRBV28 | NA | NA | CASSNVETDTQYF | TGTGCCAGCAGTAATGTCGAGACGGATACGCAGTATTTT
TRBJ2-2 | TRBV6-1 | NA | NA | CASSLRGDTGELFF | TGTGCCAGCAGTTTGCGCGGGGACACCGGGGAGCTGTTTTTT
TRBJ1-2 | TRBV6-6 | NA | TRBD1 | CASSGTAPNYGYTF | TGTGCCAGCAGTGGGACAGCGCCTAACTATGGCTACACCTTC
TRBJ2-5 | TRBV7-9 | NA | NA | CASSLENTITTQYF | TGTGCCAGCAGCTTAGAAAATACGATCACGACCCAGTACTTC
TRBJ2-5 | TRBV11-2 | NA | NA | CASSYSLEDQETQYF | TGTGCCAGCAGCTACAGCTTAGAAGACCAAGAGACCCAGTACTTC
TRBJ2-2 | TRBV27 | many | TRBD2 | CASSSILAGVSGELFF | TGTGCCAGCAGTTCTATCCTAGCGGGAGTCTCCGGGGAGCTGTTTTTT
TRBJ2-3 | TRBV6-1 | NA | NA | CASSSSLADTQYF | TGTGCCAGCAGCTCATCCCTAGCAGATACGCAGTATTTT